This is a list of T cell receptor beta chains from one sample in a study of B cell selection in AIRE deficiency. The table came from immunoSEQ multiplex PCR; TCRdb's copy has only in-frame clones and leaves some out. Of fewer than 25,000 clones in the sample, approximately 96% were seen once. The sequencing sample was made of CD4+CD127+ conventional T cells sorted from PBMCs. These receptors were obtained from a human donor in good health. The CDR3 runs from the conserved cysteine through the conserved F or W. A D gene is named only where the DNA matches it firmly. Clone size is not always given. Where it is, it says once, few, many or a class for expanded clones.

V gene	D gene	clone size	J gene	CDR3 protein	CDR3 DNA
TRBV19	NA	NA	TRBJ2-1	CASSIVRGQADEQFF	TGTGCCAGTAGTATAGTGCGAGGACAAGCCGATGAGCAGTTCTTC
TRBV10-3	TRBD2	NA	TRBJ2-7	CAISGGGNEQYF	TGTGCCATCAGTGGGGGGGGAAACGAGCAGTACTTC
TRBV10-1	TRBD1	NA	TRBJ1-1	CASSESTGGGRDTEAFF	TGCGCCAGCAGTGAGTCAACAGGAGGGGGCCGGGACACTGAAGCTTTCTTT
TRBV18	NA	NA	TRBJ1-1	CASSPVGTEAFF	TGTGCCAGCTCACCAGTAGGGACGGAAGCTTTCTTT
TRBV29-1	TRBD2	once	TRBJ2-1	CSVRELAGAYNEQFF	TGCAGCGTGAGAGAGCTAGCGGGGGCTTACAATGAGCAGTTCTTC
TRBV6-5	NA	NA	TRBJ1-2	CASAVSPSMGNGYTF	TGTGCCAGCGCAGTTAGCCCGAGCATGGGTAATGGCTACACCTTC
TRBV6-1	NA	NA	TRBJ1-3	CASSEVGGRVSGNTIYF	TGTGCCAGCAGTGAAGTCGGAGGGCGGGTCTCTGGAAACACCATATATTTT
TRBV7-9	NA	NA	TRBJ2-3	CASSRDLTTDTQYF	TGTGCCAGCAGCCGAGACTTGACGACAGATACGCAGTATTTT
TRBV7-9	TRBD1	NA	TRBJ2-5	CASIYGQGKETQYF	TGTGCCAGCATCTACGGACAGGGAAAAGAGACCCAGTACTTC
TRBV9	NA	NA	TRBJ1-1	CASSPDVADTEAFF	TGTGCCAGCAGCCCCGACGTCGCGGACACTGAAGCTTTCTTT
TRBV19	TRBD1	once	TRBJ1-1	CASSIVGTENTEAFF	TGTGCCAGTAGTATAGTTGGGACAGAGAACACTGAAGCTTTCTTT
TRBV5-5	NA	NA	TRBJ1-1	CASRRDTLNTEAFF	TGTGCCAGCAGACGGGACACACTGAACACTGAAGCTTTCTTT
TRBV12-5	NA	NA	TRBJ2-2	CASGSSTGNTGELFF	TGTGCTAGTGGTTCCTCGACAGGGAACACCGGGGAGCTGTTTTTT
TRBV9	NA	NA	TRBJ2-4	CASSKTWGAKNIQYF	TGTGCCAGCAGCAAAACTTGGGGGGCCAAAAACATTCAGTACTTC
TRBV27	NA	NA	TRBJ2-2	CASSLSAGNTGELFF	TGTGCCAGCAGTTTATCGGCAGGGAACACCGGGGAGCTGTTTTTT
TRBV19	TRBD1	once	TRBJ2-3	CASSLDRVGTDTQYF	TGTGCCAGTAGTCTCGACAGGGTCGGCACAGATACGCAGTATTTT
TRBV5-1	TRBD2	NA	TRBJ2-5	CASSLRGDQETQYF	TGCGCCAGCAGCTTGCGGGGGGATCAAGAGACCCAGTACTTC
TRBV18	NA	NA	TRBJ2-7	CASSPGQDEQYF	TGTGCCAGCTCACCCGGCCAGGACGAGCAGTACTTC
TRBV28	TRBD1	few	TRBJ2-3	CASTQGGGTDTQYF	TGTGCCAGCACACAAGGGGGCGGCACAGATACGCAGTATTTT
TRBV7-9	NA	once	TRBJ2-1	CASSSPTLYNEQFF	TGTGCCAGCAGCTCCCCGACCCTTTACAATGAGCAGTTCTTC
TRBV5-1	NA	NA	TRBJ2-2	CASSLALETGELFF	TGCGCCAGCAGCTTGGCTCTAGAAACCGGGGAGCTGTTTTTT
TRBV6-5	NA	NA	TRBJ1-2	CAARRKLPGGGYTF	TGTGCCGCTCGACGGAAACTTCCCGGGGGTGGCTACACCTTC
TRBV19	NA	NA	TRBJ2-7	CASSILNGAAYEQYF	TGTGCCAGTAGTATATTAAACGGAGCAGCTTACGAGCAGTACTTC
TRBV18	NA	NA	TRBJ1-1	CASSPLPAGVNTEAFF	TGTGCCAGCTCACCACTCCCGGCGGGTGTGAACACTGAAGCTTTCTTT
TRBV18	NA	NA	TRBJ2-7	CASNTGVGSQQYF	TGTGCCAGCAACACGGGGGTGGGGTCCCAGCAGTACTTC
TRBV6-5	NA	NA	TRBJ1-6	CASSYDRNSYNSPLHF	TGTGCCAGCAGTTACGACAGAAATAGTTATAATTCACCCCTCCACTTT
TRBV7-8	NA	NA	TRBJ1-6	CASREGEHNSPLHF	TGTGCCAGCAGGGAAGGGGAGCACAATTCACCCCTCCACTTT
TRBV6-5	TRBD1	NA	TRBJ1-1	CASSYIGQGGTEAFF	TGTGCCAGCAGTTACATCGGACAGGGAGGCACTGAAGCTTTCTTT
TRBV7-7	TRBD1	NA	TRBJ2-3	CASSTGTAVHTQYF	TGTGCCAGCAGCACAGGGACAGCAGTACATACGCAGTATTTT
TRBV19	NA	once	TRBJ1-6	CASSIQGPDNSPLHF	TGTGCCAGTAGTATCCAGGGACCCGACAATTCACCCCTCCACTTT
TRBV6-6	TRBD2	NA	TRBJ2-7	CASSPAGGRGEKQYF	TGTGCCAGCAGTCCCGCGGGGGGACGGGGGGAGAAGCAGTACTTC
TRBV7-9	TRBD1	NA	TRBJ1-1	CASSSTTGTGSFF	TGTGCCAGCAGCTCAACTACGGGGACAGGGTCTTTCTTT
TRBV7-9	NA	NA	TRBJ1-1	CASSLGGPGLHTEAFF	TGTGCCAGCAGCTTAGGGGGCCCAGGGCTTCACACTGAAGCTTTCTTT
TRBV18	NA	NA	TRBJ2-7	CASSPQRQASYEQYF	TGTGCCAGCTCACCACAGAGGCAGGCCTCCTACGAGCAGTACTTC
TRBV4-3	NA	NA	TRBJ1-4	CASSRQRAQNEKLFF	TGCGCCAGCAGCCGGCAGCGGGCCCAGAATGAAAAACTGTTTTTT
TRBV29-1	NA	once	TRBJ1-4	CSGIGGGEKLFF	TGCAGCGGGATTGGGGGTGGTGAAAAACTGTTTTTT
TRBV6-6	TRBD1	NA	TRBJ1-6	CASREGQGMGNSPLHF	TGTGCCAGCAGGGAGGGACAGGGGATGGGAAATTCACCCCTCCACTTT
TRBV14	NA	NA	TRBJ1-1	CASSPFLGTEAFF	TGTGCCAGCAGCCCTTTTCTCGGCACTGAAGCTTTCTTT
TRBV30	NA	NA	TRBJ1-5	CAWSTLGTGNQPQHF	TGTGCCTGGAGTACACTTGGGACGGGCAATCAGCCCCAGCATTTT
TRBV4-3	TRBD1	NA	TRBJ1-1	CASSPGQGSTEAFF	TGCGCCAGCAGCCCTGGACAGGGGAGCACTGAAGCTTTCTTT
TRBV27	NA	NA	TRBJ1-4	CASSPPRVANEKLFF	TGTGCCAGCAGTCCCCCGAGGGTTGCTAATGAAAAACTGTTTTTT
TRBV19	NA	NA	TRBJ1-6	CAIYSRGDHSPLHF	TGTGCCATCTACTCTAGGGGAGATCACTCACCCCTCCACTTT
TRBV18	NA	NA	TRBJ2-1	CASSPFRDIGNEQFF	TGTGCCAGCTCACCATTCCGGGACATCGGCAATGAGCAGTTCTTC
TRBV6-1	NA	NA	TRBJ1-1	CASSERDTWKAFF	TGTGCCAGCAGTGAAAGGGACACATGGAAAGCTTTCTTT
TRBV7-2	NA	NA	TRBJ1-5	CASSLENYSNQPQHF	TGTGCCAGCAGCTTAGAAAATTATAGCAATCAGCCCCAGCATTTT
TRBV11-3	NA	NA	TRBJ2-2	CASSADSSTGELFF	TGTGCCAGCAGCGCGGACAGCTCCACCGGGGAGCTGTTTTTT
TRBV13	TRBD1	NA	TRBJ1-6	CASSRQGNSPLHF	TGTGCCAGCAGCCGACAGGGAAATTCACCCCTCCACTTT
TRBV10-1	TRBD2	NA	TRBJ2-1	CASSGTAGGRSSYNEQFF	TGCGCCAGCAGCGGCACTGCGGGGGGCCGAAGCTCCTACAATGAGCAGTTCTTC
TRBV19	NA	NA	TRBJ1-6	CASSIENSYNSPLHF	TGTGCCAGTAGTATCGAGAACTCCTATAATTCACCCCTCCACTTT
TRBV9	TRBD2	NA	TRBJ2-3	CASSARGTTLYHTDTQYF	TGTGCCAGCAGCGCAAGAGGGACTACATTATACCACACAGATACGCAGTATTTT
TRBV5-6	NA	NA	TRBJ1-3	CASSLGVNGNTIYF	TGTGCCAGCAGCTTGGGAGTTAACGGAAACACCATATATTTT
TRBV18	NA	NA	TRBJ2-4	CASSPLSGSKNIQYF	TGTGCCAGCTCACCACTGTCGGGCTCCAAAAACATTCAGTACTTC
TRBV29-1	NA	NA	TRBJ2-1	CSVEVVGTYNEQFF	TGCAGCGTTGAAGTTGTAGGGACCTACAATGAGCAGTTCTTC